This is a list of T cell receptor beta chains from one sample in a study of Ad26.COV2.S vaccination and SARS-CoV-2 variants. TCRdb's copy holds only in-frame clones and misses some; the assay was immunoSEQ multiplex PCR. Of about 350,000 clones in the sample, more than 75% were seen once. The sequencing here drew on peripheral blood, taken in a trial of Ad26.COV2.S vaccine versus placebo. These receptor sequences come from a person between 18 and 59 years old who received the Ad26.COV2.S COVID-19 vaccine or a placebo. Each CDR3 is given with its conserved first and last residue. D genes are given only for firm matches. Some rows have no size entry. The others give once, few or many, or a class for an expanded clone.

V gene,D gene,clone size,J gene,CDR3 DNA,CDR3 protein
TRBV7-2,TRBD2,-,TRBJ2-7,TGTGCCAGCAGCAGTTCCGGGTGGGAGGGATCCTACGAGCAGTACTTC,CASSSSGWEGSYEQYF
TRBV6-6,TRBD1,few,TRBJ1-1,TGTGCCAGCAGGGACAGGGTGAACACTGAAGCTTTCTTT,CASRDRVNTEAFF
TRBV5-3,-,-,TRBJ2-7,TGTGCCAGAAGGAACTACGAGCAGTACTTC,CARRNYEQYF
TRBV4-3,TRBD1,-,TRBJ2-2,TGCGCCAGCAGCCAGTCCCCACCGGGACAGGGTTCCCCCGGGGAGCTGTTTTTT,CASSQSPPGQGSPGELFF
TRBV18,-,-,TRBJ2-2,TGTGCCAGCTCACCCTCCCTGAACAGACAGGTGTCAAACACCGGGGAGCTGTTTTTT,CASSPSLNRQVSNTGELFF
TRBV2,TRBD2,-,TRBJ2-1,TGTGCCAGCAGACTTAGCGGGATCTACAGAGAGCAGTTCTTC,CASRLSGIYREQFF
TRBV18,TRBD1,-,TRBJ1-4,TGTGCCAGCTCACCCCTAGACAGGGGGTATGAAAAACTGTTTTTT,CASSPLDRGYEKLFF
TRBV24-1,TRBD2,-,TRBJ2-2,TGTGCCACCAGTGACCCGGGACTAGGTGACCGGGAGCTGTTTTTT,CATSDPGLGDRELFF
TRBV7-2,-,-,TRBJ2-5,TGTGCCAGCAGCTTGAGCAGCGGCCCGGAGACCCAGTACTTC,CASSLSSGPETQYF
TRBV28,-,many,TRBJ2-7,TGTGCCAGCAGTTTCGGAGTAGTTACTTACGAGCAGTACTTC,CASSFGVVTYEQYF
TRBV5-1,-,-,TRBJ2-1,TGCGCCAGCAGCTACCGGGACCACAATGAGCAGTTCTTC,CASSYRDHNEQFF
TRBV11-2,-,-,TRBJ2-1,TGTGCCAGCAGCTGGGGACGGGACAAAGAGCAGTTCTTC,CASSWGRDKEQFF
TRBV6-5,TRBD2,-,TRBJ2-5,TGTGCCAGCAGCACGGGACTAGCGGAACAAGAGACCCAGTACTTC,CASSTGLAEQETQYF
TRBV5-1,-,-,TRBJ2-5,TGCGCCAGCAGCTTGGGGGGTTCTCGGGAGACCCAGTACTTC,CASSLGGSRETQYF
TRBV29-1,-,-,TRBJ2-3,TGCAGCGTTGAATCGGCAGATACGCAGTATTTT,CSVESADTQYF
TRBV12-2,-,-,TRBJ1-5,TGTGCAAGTCGCCCTCCCGCCATGAATTGGGTGAGAAGCAATCAGCCCCAGCATTTT,CASRPPAMNWVRSNQPQHF